The clone carrying this T cell receptor beta chain was recorded once. No antigen is known for it. The CDR3 totals 16 residues. V dropped 0 bases and J dropped 2 bases, with 11 bases sitting between them. CDR1 and CDR2 from the germline V gene are SGDLS and YYNGEE. This specimen comes from a study of cytomegalovirus exposure and HLA in healthy donors. The overall study: For the approximately 400 genotyped donors, 80% to 90% fell within the Caucasian-associated ancestry cluster.

Study-wide results and limits: Some TCR beta chains (around 180 of them) were listed as cytomegalovirus-associated. Later work associated roughly 17,000 TCR beta sequences with HLA alleles at 0.05 false discovery rate.

The PCR contained 60 Vbeta and 13 Jbeta primers. TCRdb keeps only in-frame clones here, not all; method: immunoSEQ multiplex PCR. Of about 180,000 clones in the sample, about two thirds are singletons; the top ten hold 2% to 2.5%. The receptor comes from a human donor in good health. This rearrangement joins TRBV9 to TRBJ2-2; D might be TRBD1 (5 bases). Sequenced: PBMCs. The CDR3: CASSVGAGYNTGELFF. CDR3 DNA: TGTGCCAGCAGCGTAGGGGCAGGGTACAACACCGGGGAGCTGTTTTTT.